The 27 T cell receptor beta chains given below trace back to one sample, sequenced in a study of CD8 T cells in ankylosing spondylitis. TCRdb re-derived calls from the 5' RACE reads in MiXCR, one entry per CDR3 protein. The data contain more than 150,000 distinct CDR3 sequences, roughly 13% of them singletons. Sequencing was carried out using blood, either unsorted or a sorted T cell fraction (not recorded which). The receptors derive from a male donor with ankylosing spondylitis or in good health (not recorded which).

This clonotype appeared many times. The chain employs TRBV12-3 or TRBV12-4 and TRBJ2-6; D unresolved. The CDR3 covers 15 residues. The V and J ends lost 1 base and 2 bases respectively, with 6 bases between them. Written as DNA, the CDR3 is TGTGCCAGCAGTTTAGGGGTAGCTGGGGCCAACGTCCTGACTTTC. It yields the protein CASSLGVAGANVLTF.

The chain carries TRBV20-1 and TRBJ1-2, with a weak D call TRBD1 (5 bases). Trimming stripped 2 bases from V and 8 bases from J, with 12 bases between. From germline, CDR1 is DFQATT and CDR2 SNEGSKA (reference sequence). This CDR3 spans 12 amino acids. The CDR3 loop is CSARKGDGGYTF. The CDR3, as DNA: TGCAGTGCTAGAAAAGGGGATGGAGGCTACACCTTC.

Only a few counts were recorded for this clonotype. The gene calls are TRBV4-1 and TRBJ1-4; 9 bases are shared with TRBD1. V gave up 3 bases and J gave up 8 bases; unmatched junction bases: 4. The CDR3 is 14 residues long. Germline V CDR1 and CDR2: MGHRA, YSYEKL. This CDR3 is CASSQGQGDEKLFF. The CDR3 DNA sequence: TGCGCCAGCAGCCAGGGACAGGGCGACGAAAAACTGTTTTTT.

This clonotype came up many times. The CDR3 region is CASSPGQGGEKLFF. CDR3 coding DNA: TGTGCCAGCAGTCCGGGACAGGGGGGTGAAAAACTGTTTTTT. This rearrangement joins TRBV27 to TRBJ1-4; TRBD1 matches at 11 bases. Germline loops: CDR1 MNHEY, CDR2 SMNVEV (reference sequence). This CDR3 comprises 14 residues. With V trimmed by 5 bases and J by 7 bases, 3 bases remained unmatched.

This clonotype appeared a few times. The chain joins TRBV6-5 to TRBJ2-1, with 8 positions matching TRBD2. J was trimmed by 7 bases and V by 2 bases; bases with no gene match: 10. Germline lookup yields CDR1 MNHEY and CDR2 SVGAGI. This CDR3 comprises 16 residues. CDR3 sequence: CASSYAGGGLTNEQFF. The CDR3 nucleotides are TGTGCCAGCAGTTACGCCGGCGGGGGGTTAACGAATGAGCAGTTCTTC.

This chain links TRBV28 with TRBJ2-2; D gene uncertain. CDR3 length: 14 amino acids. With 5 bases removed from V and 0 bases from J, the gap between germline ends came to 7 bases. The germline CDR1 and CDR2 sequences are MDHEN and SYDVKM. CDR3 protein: CASSGHTNTGELFF. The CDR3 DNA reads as TGTGCCAGCAGTGGGCACACGAACACCGGGGAGCTGTTTTTT.

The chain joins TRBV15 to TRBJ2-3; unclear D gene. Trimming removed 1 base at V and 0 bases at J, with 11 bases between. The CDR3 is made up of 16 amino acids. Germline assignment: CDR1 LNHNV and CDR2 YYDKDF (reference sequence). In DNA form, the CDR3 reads TGTGCCACCAGCAGAGTTCCAGCCACTAGCACAGATACGCAGTATTTT. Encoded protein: CATSRVPATSTDTQYF. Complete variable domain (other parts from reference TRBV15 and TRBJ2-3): DAMVIQNPRYQVTQFGKPVTLSCSQTLNHNVMYWYQQKSSQAPKLLFHYYDKDFNNEADTPDNFQSRRPNTSFCFLDIRSPGLGDTAMYLCATSRVPATSTDTQYFGPGTRLTVL.

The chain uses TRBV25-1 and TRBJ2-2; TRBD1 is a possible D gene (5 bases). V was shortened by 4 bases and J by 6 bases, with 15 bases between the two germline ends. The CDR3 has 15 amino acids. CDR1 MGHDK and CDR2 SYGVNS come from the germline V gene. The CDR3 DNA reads TGTGCCAGCAGTGGGGGCGGTTGGGCGGCCGGGGAGCTGTTTTTT. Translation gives CASSGGGWAAGELFF.

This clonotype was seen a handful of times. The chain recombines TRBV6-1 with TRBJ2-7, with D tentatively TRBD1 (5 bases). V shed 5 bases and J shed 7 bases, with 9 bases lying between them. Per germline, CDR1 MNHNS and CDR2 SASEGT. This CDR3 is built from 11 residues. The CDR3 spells CASSFRTEQYF. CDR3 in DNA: TGTGCCAGCAGTTTTCGGACAGAGCAGTACTTC.

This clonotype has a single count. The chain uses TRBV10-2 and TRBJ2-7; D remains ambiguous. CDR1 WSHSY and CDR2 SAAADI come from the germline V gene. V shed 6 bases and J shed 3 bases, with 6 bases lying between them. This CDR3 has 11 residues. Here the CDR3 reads CASRHSYEQYF. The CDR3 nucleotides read TGCGCCAGCAGACACAGCTACGAGCAGTACTTC.

The CDR3 region is CATSGGTLKGELFF. In nucleotides, the CDR3 is TGTGCCACCAGCGGAGGGACACTAAAGGGGGAGCTGTTTTTT. The gene calls are TRBV15 and TRBJ2-2, with D perhaps being TRBD1 or TRBD2 (6 bases each). The CDR3 length is 14 residues. Germline V gene data show CDR1 as LNHNV and CDR2 as YYDKDF (reference sequence). V lost 5 bases, J lost 8 bases, and 15 bases lay in between.

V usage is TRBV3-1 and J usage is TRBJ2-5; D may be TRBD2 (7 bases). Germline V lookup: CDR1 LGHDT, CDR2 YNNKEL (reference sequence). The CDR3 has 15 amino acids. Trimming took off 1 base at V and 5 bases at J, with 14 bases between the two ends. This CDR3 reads CASSQGGGARETQYF. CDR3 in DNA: TGTGCCAGCAGCCAAGGAGGGGGGGCGCGGGAGACCCAGTACTTC.

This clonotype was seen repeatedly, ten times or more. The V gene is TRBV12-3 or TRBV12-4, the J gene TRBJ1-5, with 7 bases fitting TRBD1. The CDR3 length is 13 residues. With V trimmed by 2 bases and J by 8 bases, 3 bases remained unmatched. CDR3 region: CASSLHDREPQHF. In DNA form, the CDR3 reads TGTGCCAGCAGTTTACACGACAGGGAGCCCCAGCATTTT.

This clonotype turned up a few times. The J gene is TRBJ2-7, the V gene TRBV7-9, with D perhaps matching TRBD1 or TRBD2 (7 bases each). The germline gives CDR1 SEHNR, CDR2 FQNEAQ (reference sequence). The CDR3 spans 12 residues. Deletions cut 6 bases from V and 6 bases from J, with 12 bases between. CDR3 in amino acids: CASSTGEGEQYF. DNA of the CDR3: TGTGCCAGCAGTACAGGGGAGGGCGAGCAGTACTTC.

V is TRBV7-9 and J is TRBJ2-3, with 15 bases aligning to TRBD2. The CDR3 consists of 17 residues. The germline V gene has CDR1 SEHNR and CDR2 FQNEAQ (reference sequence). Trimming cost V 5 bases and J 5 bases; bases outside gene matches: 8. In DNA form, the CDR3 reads TGTGCCAGCAGCCCCCTCGGGACTAGCGGGGGGCTAGATACGCAGTATTTT. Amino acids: CASSPLGTSGGLDTQYF.

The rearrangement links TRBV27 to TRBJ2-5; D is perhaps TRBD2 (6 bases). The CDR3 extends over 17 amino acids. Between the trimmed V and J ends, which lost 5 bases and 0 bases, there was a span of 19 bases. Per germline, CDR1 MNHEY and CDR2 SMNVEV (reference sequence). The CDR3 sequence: CASSPSSSAKYQETQYF. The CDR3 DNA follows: TGTGCCAGCAGTCCCTCCTCTAGCGCCAAGTACCAAGAGACCCAGTACTTC.

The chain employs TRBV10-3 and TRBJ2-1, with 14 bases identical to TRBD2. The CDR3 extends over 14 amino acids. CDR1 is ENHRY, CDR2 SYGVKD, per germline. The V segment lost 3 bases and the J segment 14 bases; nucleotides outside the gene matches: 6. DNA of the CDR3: TGTGCCATCAGTGACGGGACTAGCGGGAGTTCCGAGTTCTTC. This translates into CAISDGTSGSSEFF.

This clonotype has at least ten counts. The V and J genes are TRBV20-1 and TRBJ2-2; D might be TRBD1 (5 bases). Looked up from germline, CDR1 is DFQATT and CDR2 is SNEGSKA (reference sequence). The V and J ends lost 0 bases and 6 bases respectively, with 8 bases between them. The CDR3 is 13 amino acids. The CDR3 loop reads CSARETRAGELFF. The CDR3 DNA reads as TGCAGTGCTAGAGAAACCAGGGCCGGGGAGCTGTTTTTT.

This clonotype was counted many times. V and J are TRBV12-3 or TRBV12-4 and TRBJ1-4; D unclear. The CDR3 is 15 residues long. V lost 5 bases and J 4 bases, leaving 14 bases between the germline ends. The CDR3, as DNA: TGTGCCAGCAGTACTTGGACTTTGGGTAATGAAAAACTGTTTTTT. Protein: CASSTWTLGNEKLFF.

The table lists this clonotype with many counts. The CDR3 bases are TGTGCCACTTGCGGAGCGGCCTCCTACGAGCAGTACTTC. As protein: CATCGAASYEQYF. The genes are TRBV24-1 and TRBJ2-7; D might be TRBD2 (5 bases). CDR1 is KGHDR and CDR2 is SFDVKD in the germline V gene. This CDR3 spans 13 amino acids. Trimming removed 10 bases from V and 0 bases from J, with 12 bases in between.

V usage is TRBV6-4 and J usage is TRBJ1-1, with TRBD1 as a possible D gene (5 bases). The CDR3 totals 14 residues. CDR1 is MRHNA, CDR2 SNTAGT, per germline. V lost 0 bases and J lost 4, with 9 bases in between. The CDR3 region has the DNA TGTGCCAGCAGTGACTCGGGGGTAGGCACTGAAGCTTTCTTT. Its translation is CASSDSGVGTEAFF.

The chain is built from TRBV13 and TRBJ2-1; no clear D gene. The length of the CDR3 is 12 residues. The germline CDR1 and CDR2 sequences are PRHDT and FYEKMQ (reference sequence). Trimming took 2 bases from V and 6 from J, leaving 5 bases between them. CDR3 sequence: CASSLWRNEQFF. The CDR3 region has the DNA TGTGCCAGCAGCTTATGGCGCAATGAGCAGTTCTTC.

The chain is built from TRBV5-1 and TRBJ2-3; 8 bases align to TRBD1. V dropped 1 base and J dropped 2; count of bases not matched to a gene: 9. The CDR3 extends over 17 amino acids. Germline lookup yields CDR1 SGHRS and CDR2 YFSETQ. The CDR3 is CASSLQGQGVNTDTQYF. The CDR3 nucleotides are TGCGCCAGCAGCTTGCAAGGACAGGGCGTAAACACAGATACGCAGTATTTT.

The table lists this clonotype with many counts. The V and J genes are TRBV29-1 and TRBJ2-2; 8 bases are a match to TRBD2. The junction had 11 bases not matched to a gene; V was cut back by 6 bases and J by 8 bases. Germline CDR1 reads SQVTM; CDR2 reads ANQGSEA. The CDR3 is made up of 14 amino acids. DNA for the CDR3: TGCAGCGTGGGACTAGAAGGAGATGTAGGGGAGCTGTTTTTT. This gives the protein CSVGLEGDVGELFF.

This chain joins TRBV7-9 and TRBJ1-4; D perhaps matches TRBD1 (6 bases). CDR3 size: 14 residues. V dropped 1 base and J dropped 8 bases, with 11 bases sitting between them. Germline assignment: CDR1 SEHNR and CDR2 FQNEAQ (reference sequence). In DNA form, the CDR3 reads TGTGCCAGCAGCTTAGAGGCTGGGGGCGAAAAACTGTTTTTT. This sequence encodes CASSLEAGGEKLFF.

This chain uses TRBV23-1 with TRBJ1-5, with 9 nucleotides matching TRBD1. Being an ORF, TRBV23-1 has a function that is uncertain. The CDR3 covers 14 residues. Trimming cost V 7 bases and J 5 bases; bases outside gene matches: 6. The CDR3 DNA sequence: TGCGCCAGCATCACAGGGGGCCGGGATCAGCCCCAGCATTTT. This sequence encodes CASITGGRDQPQHF.

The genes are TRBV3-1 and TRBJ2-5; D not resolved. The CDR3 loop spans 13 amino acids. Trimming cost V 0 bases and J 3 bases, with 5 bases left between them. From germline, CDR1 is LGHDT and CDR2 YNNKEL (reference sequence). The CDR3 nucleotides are TGTGCCAGCAGCCAAGAAATTGAAGAGACCCAGTACTTC. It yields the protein CASSQEIEETQYF.